This T cell receptor (beta chain) came from a study of glioma-infiltrating T cells after dendritic cell vaccination. V lost 6 bases to trimming and J lost 1 base, with 9 bases between them. The germline CDR1 and CDR2 sequences are MNHNS and SASEGT. This CDR3 is 13 amino acids long. Primers: 60 V beta forward and 13 J beta reverse. Using immunoSEQ multiplex PCR, the repertoire was profiled, and TCRdb retains in-frame clones only, with some absent. The sample holds approximately 90,000 clones, over 75% seen once. The chain carries TRBV6-1 and TRBJ1-1; D perhaps matches TRBD1 (5 bases). The TCR comes from a human donor with glioblastoma. Sequencing was performed on blood, taken before dendritic cell vaccination. This CDR3 is CASSLTGNTEAFF. CDR3 nucleotide sequence: TGTGCCAGCAGCCTAACAGGGAACACTGAAGCTTTCTTT.